A selection of T cell receptor beta chains follows, all from one sample in a study of T cells in Graves' hyperthyroidism and ophthalmopathy. TCRdb passed the multiplex PCR reads through MiXCR, listing each CDR3 protein once. The profile shows a few hundred thousand distinct CDR3 sequences, 16% of them singletons. The source material was blood. The receptors stem from a woman in her 40s with Graves' ophthalmopathy. The CDR3 runs from the conserved cysteine through the conserved F or W.

cdr3_length: 14; j_call: TRBJ1-1; v_call: TRBV27; cdr3_aa: CASSRYREDTEAFF
cdr3_length: 16; j_call: TRBJ2-7; v_call: TRBV28; cdr3_aa: CASIGGGEDRSYEQYF
cdr3_length: 13; j_call: TRBJ2-5; v_call: TRBV30; cdr3_aa: CAWSDRARETQYF
cdr3_length: 15; j_call: TRBJ2-1; v_call: TRBV2; cdr3_aa: CASRLAEGSYNEQFF
cdr3_length: 16; j_call: TRBJ2-3; v_call: TRBV4-2; cdr3_aa: CASSLKRELNTDTQYF
cdr3_length: 20; j_call: TRBJ2-1; v_call: TRBV6-1; cdr3_aa: CASSEASLSALSAGANEQFF
cdr3_length: 18; j_call: TRBJ2-7; v_call: TRBV20-1; cdr3_aa: CSARAEQGVRLLEFEQYF
cdr3_length: 12; j_call: TRBJ2-2; v_call: TRBV11-2; cdr3_aa: CASSMNTGELFF
cdr3_length: 18; j_call: TRBJ2-3; v_call: TRBV12-3/TRBV12-4; cdr3_aa: CASSFQSPGFSSTDTQYF
cdr3_length: 14; j_call: TRBJ2-2; v_call: TRBV28; cdr3_aa: CASILAGNTGELFF
cdr3_length: 17; j_call: TRBJ2-2; v_call: TRBV5-5; cdr3_aa: CASSFIGTGIGTGELFF
cdr3_length: 17; j_call: TRBJ1-5; v_call: TRBV2; cdr3_aa: CASSKQGGLRDNQPQHF
cdr3_length: 16; j_call: TRBJ1-1; v_call: TRBV7-8; cdr3_aa: CASSPGGWGGNTEAFF
cdr3_length: 14; j_call: TRBJ2-7; v_call: TRBV3-1; cdr3_aa: CASSQAGRSVEQYF
cdr3_length: 11; j_call: TRBJ2-7; v_call: TRBV6-5; cdr3_aa: CASSYDYEQYF
cdr3_length: 15; j_call: TRBJ1-5; v_call: TRBV2; cdr3_aa: CASKGTGLGSQPQHF